A selection of T cell receptor beta chains follows, all from one sample in a study of CD8 T cells in ankylosing spondylitis. TCRdb re-derived calls from the 5' RACE reads in MiXCR, one entry per CDR3 protein. The data show some 220,000 distinct CDR3 sequences, about 10% seen once. Specimen: blood, either unsorted or a sorted T cell fraction (not recorded which). The receptors stem from a male donor with ankylosing spondylitis or in good health (not recorded which). Both conserved end residues are part of each CDR3. D genes are given only for firm matches. Clone size is shown for a subset of rows, as once, few, many or a class of expanded clone.

clone_size,j_call,v_call,d_call,cdr3_length,cdr3_aa,cdr3_nt
NA,TRBJ1-6,TRBV6-1,TRBD1,15,CASSATGLEISPLHF,TGTGCCAGCAGTGCGACAGGGCTTGAGATTTCACCCCTCCACTTT
many,TRBJ1-2,TRBV12-3/TRBV12-4,TRBD1,13,CASSPTGDEGYTF,TGTGCCAGCAGTCCTACAGGGGATGAGGGCTACACCTTC
many,TRBJ1-1,TRBV7-9,NA,13,CASSFPGGPEAFF,TGTGCCAGCAGCTTCCCGGGTGGCCCTGAAGCTTTCTTT
many,TRBJ2-6,TRBV29-1,NA,15,CSVAPRLSGANVLTF,TGCAGCGTTGCCCCACGGCTCTCTGGGGCCAACGTCCTGACTTTC
many,TRBJ1-6,TRBV3-1,NA,15,CASSQIPGAYSPLHF,TGTGCCAGCAGCCAAATACCAGGGGCGTATTCACCCCTCCACTTT
NA,TRBJ2-2,TRBV6-1,TRBD2,15,CASSAQWREDGELFF,TGTGCCAGCAGCGCCCAGTGGCGGGAGGACGGGGAGCTGTTTTTT
NA,TRBJ2-7,TRBV10-3,TRBD1,15,CAISGHDRGRAEQYF,TGTGCCATCAGTGGCCACGACAGGGGCCGGGCCGAGCAGTACTTC
many,TRBJ2-1,TRBV11-2,TRBD2,18,CASSNEAGGLAGPQGQFF,TGTGCCAGCAGCAACGAGGCAGGGGGACTAGCGGGGCCCCAGGGGCAGTTCTTC
many,TRBJ1-1,TRBV20-1,NA,11,CSATGNTEAFF,TGCAGTGCTACGGGGAACACTGAAGCTTTCTTT
many,TRBJ1-5,TRBV1,NA,15,CTSSRSGVINQPQHF,TGCACCAGCAGCCGTTCGGGGGTGATCAATCAGCCCCAGCATTTT
many,TRBJ2-3,TRBV20-1,TRBD2,13,CSASGGFTDTQYF,TGCAGTGCTAGCGGGGGGTTCACAGATACGCAGTATTTT
many,TRBJ2-5,TRBV7-9,TRBD2,16,CASSFTGGIRGETQYF,TGTGCCAGCAGCTTCACGGGGGGGATCAGGGGAGAGACCCAGTACTTC
NA,TRBJ2-1,TRBV30,NA,14,CVWRGQNYYNEQFF,TGTGTCTGGAGGGGCCAAAACTACTACAATGAGCAGTTCTTC
many,TRBJ2-3,TRBV5-1,TRBD1,16,CASSWTGGDTTDTQYF,TGCGCCAGCAGCTGGACAGGGGGCGACACGACAGATACGCAGTATTTT
few,TRBJ2-1,TRBV15,NA,14,CATRRDSEANEQFF,TGTGCCACCAGAAGAGATAGCGAGGCCAATGAGCAGTTCTTC
many,TRBJ2-3,TRBV12-3/TRBV12-4,TRBD2,16,CASSLPSGGAPDTQYF,TGTGCCAGCAGTTTACCTAGCGGGGGGGCACCAGATACGCAGTATTTT
NA,TRBJ2-1,TRBV18,TRBD2,17,CASSLTSGRGTYNEQFF,TGTGCCAGCTCACTTACTAGCGGGAGAGGCACCTACAATGAGCAGTTCTTC
many,TRBJ2-1,TRBV15,TRBD1,15,CATSSLRSTGGEQFF,TGTGCCACCAGCAGTTTACGAAGTACAGGGGGGGAGCAGTTCTTC
many,TRBJ1-4,TRBV5-6,NA,13,CASSRPRNEKLFF,TGTGCCAGCAGCCGTCCGAGAAATGAAAAACTGTTTTTT
few,TRBJ2-2,TRBV7-2,NA,14,CASSLGSYAGELFF,TGTGCCAGCAGCTTAGGATCATATGCCGGGGAGCTGTTTTTT
many,TRBJ1-3,TRBV10-3,NA,16,CAISEMGGLSGNTIYF,TGTGCCATCAGTGAAATGGGGGGCCTCTCTGGAAACACCATATATTTT
many,TRBJ2-2,TRBV9,NA,18,CASSAHISDSYNTGELFF,TGTGCCAGCAGCGCGCATATCTCGGACAGTTACAACACCGGGGAGCTGTTTTTT
many,TRBJ1-1,TRBV28,NA,12,CASSSAGTEAFF,TGTGCCAGCAGTTCTGCGGGCACTGAAGCTTTCTTT
many,TRBJ2-5,TRBV7-2,TRBD2,16,CASSPGLREGVETQYF,TGTGCCAGCAGCCCGGGGTTGCGGGAGGGAGTTGAGACCCAGTACTTC
many,TRBJ2-7,TRBV5-1,NA,12,CASTGESYEQYF,TGCGCCAGCACTGGGGAATCCTACGAGCAGTACTTC
many,TRBJ2-3,TRBV5-1,TRBD2,17,CASSSLGLAGIGDTQYF,TGCGCCAGCAGCTCCCTGGGACTAGCGGGAATCGGAGATACGCAGTATTTT
many,TRBJ2-5,TRBV3-1,NA,18,CASSQERFGLEYQETQYF,TGTGCCAGCAGCCAAGAAAGATTCGGGCTGGAGTACCAAGAGACCCAGTACTTC
many,TRBJ2-7,TRBV10-3,TRBD2,15,CAISESGTSEYEQYF,TGTGCCATCAGTGAGTCAGGGACTAGCGAGTACGAGCAGTACTTC
few,TRBJ2-7,TRBV20-1,TRBD1,14,CSARSGTGGYEQYF,TGCAGTGCTAGATCCGGGACAGGGGGATACGAGCAGTACTTC
many,TRBJ1-2,TRBV10-2,NA,13,CASSKDSNYGYTF,TGCGCCAGCAGTAAGGACAGTAACTATGGCTACACCTTC
many,TRBJ1-5,TRBV12-3/TRBV12-4,NA,15,CASRQEQQGNQPQHF,TGTGCCAGCAGGCAGGAGCAGCAAGGCAATCAGCCCCAGCATTTT
NA,TRBJ1-1,TRBV4-2,NA,15,CASSHGPGLNTEAFF,TGTGCCAGCAGCCATGGCCCCGGGCTGAACACTGAAGCTTTCTTT
NA,TRBJ2-2,TRBV14,NA,17,CASSQEEQLGPAGELFF,TGTGCCAGCAGCCAAGAAGAACAGCTTGGTCCAGCCGGGGAGCTGTTTTTT
many,TRBJ1-1,TRBV4-1,TRBD1,16,CASSQIVDRAPSKAFF,TGCGCCAGCAGCCAAATCGTGGACAGGGCCCCCTCAAAAGCCTTCTTT
NA,TRBJ1-1,TRBV20-1,NA,12,CSARDLGAEAFF,TGCAGTGCTAGAGATTTGGGAGCTGAAGCTTTCTTT
NA,TRBJ1-1,TRBV4-1,NA,15,CTSSQLTGMNTEAFF,TGCACCAGCAGCCAATTGACGGGAATGAACACTGAAGCTTTCTTT
few,TRBJ1-1,TRBV7-6,NA,13,CASSCRRPGGAFF,TGTGCCAGCAGCTGTAGACGACCCGGGGGAGCTTTCTTT
many,TRBJ2-5,TRBV29-1,TRBD1,14,CSVRDRGITETQYF,TGCAGCGTTCGGGACAGGGGGATAACGGAGACCCAGTACTTC
few,TRBJ2-7,TRBV12-3/TRBV12-4,NA,12,CASSLASGEQYF,TGTGCCAGCAGTTTAGCCTCTGGAGAGCAGTACTTC
many,TRBJ1-1,TRBV5-1,TRBD1,17,CASSLEGTGRGNTEAFF,TGCGCCAGCAGCTTGGAAGGGACAGGGAGGGGGAACACTGAAGCTTTCTTT
few,TRBJ1-2,TRBV30,NA,12,CASGQGLGGYTF,TGTGCCTCGGGCCAGGGGCTGGGTGGCTACACCTTC
many,TRBJ2-4,TRBV18,NA,16,CASSPQGRPKENIQYF,TGTGCCAGCTCACCACAGGGAAGACCTAAGGAAAACATTCAGTACTTC
many,TRBJ1-1,TRBV6-5,NA,14,CASSSRGRRTEAFF,TGTGCCAGCAGTTCCAGGGGACGTCGCACTGAAGCTTTCTTT
many,TRBJ1-5,TRBV12-3/TRBV12-4,NA,15,CASTLGWRMGQPQHF,TGTGCCAGCACCCTGGGTTGGCGGATGGGTCAGCCCCAGCATTTT
many,TRBJ1-1,TRBV29-1,NA,14,CSATRYVAATEAFF,TGCAGCGCTACCAGGTATGTAGCGGCGACTGAAGCTTTCTTT
few,TRBJ2-7,TRBV18,NA,16,CASSPRTQASANEQYF,TGTGCCAGCTCACCCCGGACTCAAGCCTCCGCGAACGAGCAGTACTTC
few,TRBJ2-7,TRBV5-1,NA,12,CASSLAGHEQYF,TGCGCCAGCAGCTTGGCAGGCCACGAGCAGTACTTC
many,TRBJ1-1,TRBV7-8,NA,12,CASSLGGPGAFF,TGTGCCAGCAGCTTAGGGGGTCCTGGGGCTTTCTTT
few,TRBJ2-5,TRBV7-2,TRBD2,16,CASSLGLAGDGETQYF,TGTGCCAGCAGCTTAGGCCTAGCGGGAGATGGAGAGACCCAGTACTTC
many,TRBJ2-1,TRBV27,TRBD2,14,CASSLFSSGREQFF,TGTGCCAGCAGTTTATTTTCTAGCGGTAGGGAGCAGTTCTTC
many,TRBJ2-7,TRBV20-1,TRBD2,15,CSARRTSGNSYEQYF,TGCAGTGCTAGACGGACTAGCGGGAACTCCTACGAGCAGTACTTC
NA,TRBJ2-3,TRBV7-7,TRBD2,15,CASSPGTSLTDTQYF,TGTGCCAGCAGCCCCGGGACTAGCCTCACAGATACGCAGTATTTT
NA,TRBJ2-7,TRBV5-5,TRBD1,16,CASSLGRDSNTYEQYF,TGTGCCAGCAGCTTGGGCCGGGACAGCAATACCTACGAGCAGTACTTC
few,TRBJ2-5,TRBV9,NA,15,CASSVAGGLEETQYF,TGTGCCAGCAGCGTAGCAGGGGGACTTGAAGAGACCCAGTACTTC
NA,TRBJ2-5,TRBV29-1,NA,11,CSGTLKETQYF,TGCAGCGGGACACTGAAAGAGACCCAGTACTTC